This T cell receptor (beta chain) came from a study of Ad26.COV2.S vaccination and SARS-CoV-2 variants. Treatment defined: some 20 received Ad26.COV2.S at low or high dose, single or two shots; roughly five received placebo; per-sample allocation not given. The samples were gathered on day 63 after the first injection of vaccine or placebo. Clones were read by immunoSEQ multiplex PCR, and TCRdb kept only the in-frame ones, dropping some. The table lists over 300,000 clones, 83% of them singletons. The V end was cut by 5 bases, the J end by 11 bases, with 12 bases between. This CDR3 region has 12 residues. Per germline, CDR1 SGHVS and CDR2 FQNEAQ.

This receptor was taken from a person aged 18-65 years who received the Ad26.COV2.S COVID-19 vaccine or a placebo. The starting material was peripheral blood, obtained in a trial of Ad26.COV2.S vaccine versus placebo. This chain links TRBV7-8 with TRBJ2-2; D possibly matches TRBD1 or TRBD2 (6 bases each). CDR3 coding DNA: TGTGCCAGCAGCCTGGGGGGCTCCGAGCTGTTTTTT. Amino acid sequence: CASSLGGSELFF.